These 5 T cell receptor beta chains originate from one sample sequenced in a study of glioma-infiltrating T cells after dendritic cell vaccination. Profiling relied on immunoSEQ multiplex PCR, and the TCRdb table lists in-frame clones only, not all of them. The data show approximately 100,000 clones, approximately 81% seen once. Sequencing used blood, obtained before dendritic cell vaccination. These receptors were taken from a human donor with glioblastoma.

The CDR3 DNA sequence: TGTGCCAGCAGCCCATCGGGGGGTATTTTAGGCTATGGCTACACCTTC. Protein product: CASSPSGGILGYGYTF. V gene TRBV7-9 combines with J gene TRBJ1-2, with TRBD1 as a possible D gene (5 bases). Per the germline V gene, CDR1 is SEHNR and CDR2 is FQNEAQ (reference sequence). CDR3 size: 16 residues. The ends were cut back, 5 bases at V and 4 bases at J, with 20 bases in the middle.

The chain recombines TRBV7-6 with TRBJ2-1; TRBD1 matches 7 bases. After removal of 5 bases from V and 4 bases from J, the junction contained 11 bases not matched to a gene. This CDR3 has 16 residues. In germline, CDR1 is SGHVS, CDR2 FNYEAQ. The CDR3 loop reads CASSPWTGPRYNEQFF. In DNA form, the CDR3 reads TGTGCCAGCAGCCCTTGGACAGGACCTAGGTACAATGAGCAGTTCTTC.

The rearrangement links TRBV19 to TRBJ1-6; no definite D call. This CDR3 region has 15 residues. CDR1 LNHDA and CDR2 SQIVND come from the germline V gene (reference sequence). The V gene lost 0 bases and the J gene lost 14 bases, with 17 bases spanning the gap. The chain's CDR3 is CASSIDRSSASTLHF. The CDR3 DNA follows: TGTGCCAGTAGTATAGACAGGTCGTCGGCTTCCACCCTCCACTTT.

This clone has just one count. V gene TRBV7-3 combines with J gene TRBJ1-2, with 10 bases lining up with TRBD1. This CDR3 has 15 amino acids. V gave up 3 bases and J gave up 3 bases; unmatched junction bases: 4. CDR1 SGHTA and CDR2 FQGTGA come from the germline V gene. CDR3: CASSLTGGMDYGYTF. As DNA, the CDR3 is TGTGCCAGCAGCTTGACAGGGGGCATGGACTATGGCTACACCTTC.

The chain couples TRBV5-1 to TRBJ2-7, with 7 positions matching TRBD2. The V segment lost 0 bases and the J segment 6 bases; nucleotides outside the gene matches: 6. Germline V lookup: CDR1 SGHRS, CDR2 YFSETQ. This CDR3 has 14 residues. CDR3: CASSLGTAGVEQYF. CDR3 nucleotides: TGCGCCAGCAGCTTGGGGACGGCGGGGGTCGAGCAGTACTTC. The full variable domain, its missing parts supplied by reference TRBV5-1 and TRBJ2-7, is KAGVTQTPRYLIKTRGQQVTLSCSPISGHRSVSWYQQTPGQGLQFLFEYFSETQRNKGNFPGRFSGRQFSNSRSEMNVSTLELGDSALYLCASSLGTAGVEQYFGPGTRLTVT.